The 22 T cell receptor beta chains presented below share a single source sample, sequenced in a study of immune evolution from preneoplasia to lung adenocarcinoma. Method: immunoSEQ multiplex PCR; TCRdb's copy keeps in-frame clones and lacks some. This table holds around 6,300 clones, approximately 85% found once. The specimen was FFPE invasive lung adenocarcinoma tissue. The receptors shown here come from a person aged 50 to 70 with lung adenocarcinoma.

V and J are TRBV30 and TRBJ1-4; 10 positions agree with TRBD1. The CDR3 runs 14 residues. The J segment lost 7 bases and the V segment lost 1 base, leaving 3 bases of the junction unmatched. Germline V CDR1 and CDR2: GTSNPN, SVGIG (reference sequence). The CDR3 sequence is CAWSGQGAFEKLFF. The CDR3 DNA reads as TGTGCCTGGAGTGGACAGGGGGCTTTTGAAAAACTGTTTTTT.

This chain joins TRBV29-1 and TRBJ2-1, with no clear D. The CDR3 consists of 13 residues. Germline CDR1 SQVTM, CDR2 ANQGSEA. The V gene lost 4 bases and the J gene lost 3 bases, with 10 bases spanning the gap. The CDR3 sequence is CSVAGADYNEQFF. The CDR3 nucleotides read TGCAGCGTTGCTGGCGCCGACTACAATGAGCAGTTCTTC.

This chain uses TRBV6-1 with TRBJ2-1; no firm D call. The V gene lost 3 bases and the J gene lost 10 bases, with 19 bases spanning the gap. Germline V gene data show CDR1 as MNHNS and CDR2 as SASEGT. This CDR3 comprises 15 residues. The CDR3 coding sequence is TGTGCCAGCAGTGAGGAGTATTACAGAGTAGGGGAGCAGTTCTTC. Its protein product is CASSEEYYRVGEQFF.

This sequence joins TRBV19 and TRBJ1-2; perhaps TRBD1 as D (5 bases). This CDR3 has 14 residues. V was pared by 6 bases and J by 4 bases, with 15 bases between. The germline CDR1 and CDR2 sequences are LNHDA and SQIVND (reference sequence). The chain's CDR3 is CASRGVGGFYGYTF. DNA for the CDR3: TGTGCCAGTAGAGGGGTTGGCGGGTTCTATGGCTACACCTTC.

This sequence joins TRBV2 and TRBJ2-5; D is uncertain. This CDR3 is 10 amino acids long. Trimming cost V 5 bases and J 2 bases, with 0 bases left between them. Germline CDR1 SNHLY, CDR2 FYNNEI. CDR3 sequence: CASSQETQYF. The CDR3 DNA is TGTGCCAGCAGTCAAGAGACCCAGTACTTC.

The CDR3 here is CASILAAGANYGYTF. CDR3 coding DNA: TGTGCCAGCATCCTCGCCGCGGGAGCTAACTATGGCTACACCTTC. This chain joins TRBV7-3 and TRBJ1-2; no definite D call. V lost 7 bases, J lost 0 bases, and 15 bases lay in between. There are 15 residues in the CDR3. Germline V gene data show CDR1 as SGHTA and CDR2 as FQGTGA.

The chain combines TRBV18 with TRBJ1-3; 8 bases are shared with TRBD1. This CDR3 comprises 17 residues. The germline CDR1 and CDR2 sequences are KGHSH and LQKENI. The V and J ends lost 2 bases and 3 bases, in that order; junction bases with no gene match: 9. This chain's CDR3 is CASSPTATGAGGNTIYF. DNA for the CDR3: TGTGCCAGCTCACCAACCGCGACAGGGGCTGGTGGAAACACCATATATTTT.

The rearrangement uses TRBV4-1 and TRBJ1-2; D is perhaps TRBD1 (6 bases). This CDR3 contains 13 residues. Germline CDR1 reads MGHRA; CDR2 reads YSYEKL. V was clipped by 4 bases and J by 7 bases, with 13 bases between them. The CDR3 protein is CASSPRGLSGYTF. Here the CDR3 DNA reads TGCGCCAGCAGCCCCCGGGGGCTGAGTGGCTACACCTTC.

This chain connects TRBV10-3 to TRBJ2-3, with 8 bases identical to TRBD1. Per the germline V gene, CDR1 is ENHRY and CDR2 is SYGVKD. V was clipped by 4 bases and J by 1 base; unmatched bases: 10. The CDR3 contains 17 residues. The CDR3 protein is CAISGGPGQGGTDTQYF. As DNA, the CDR3 is TGTGCCATCAGTGGGGGCCCTGGACAGGGAGGCACAGATACGCAGTATTTT.

The J gene is TRBJ1-2, the V gene TRBV30; 8 nucleotides align to TRBD1. CDR1 and CDR2 from the germline V gene are GTSNPN and SVGIG (reference sequence). Unmatched junction bases numbered 4, after V lost 0 bases and J lost 4 bases. The CDR3 loop spans 14 amino acids. CDR3 protein: CAWSVGQGAYGYTF. CDR3 nucleotide sequence: TGTGCCTGGAGTGTAGGACAGGGCGCCTATGGCTACACCTTC.

The chain couples TRBV11-3 to TRBJ1-6, with D hard to call. The CDR3 consists of 14 residues. V lost 7 bases and J lost 7, with 14 bases in between. The V gene's germline CDR1 is SGHNT and CDR2 YENEEA. The CDR3 here is CASNPPSSNSPLHF. The CDR3 coding sequence is TGTGCCAGCAACCCCCCCTCGTCGAATTCACCCCTCCACTTT.

This chain joins TRBV4-2 and TRBJ2-2; TRBD1 matches 9 bases. The trim removed 4 bases at V and 6 bases at J, leaving 6 bases unmatched. The germline V gene encodes CDR1 LGHNA and CDR2 YNFKEQ. This CDR3 region has 15 residues. CDR3 protein: CASSRRTGAAGELFF. The CDR3 nucleotides read TGTGCCAGCAGCCGACGGACAGGGGCCGCCGGGGAGCTGTTTTTT.

V usage is TRBV5-1 and J usage is TRBJ1-5, with a tentative D call TRBD1 (5 bases). The CDR3 runs to 16 residues. V was clipped by 0 bases and J by 0 bases, with 10 bases between them. CDR1 is SGHRS, CDR2 YFSETQ, per germline. CDR3: CASSLGPGNSNQPQHF. For the CDR3, the DNA is TGCGCCAGCAGCTTGGGTCCAGGGAATAGCAATCAGCCCCAGCATTTT.

The chain has TRBV7-3 and TRBJ2-5; tentatively, D is TRBD1 (5 bases). V lost 2 bases and J 1 base, leaving 11 bases between the germline ends. CDR3 length: 15 residues. CDR1 and CDR2 (germline): SGHTA, FQGTGA. The CDR3, as DNA: TGTGCCAGCAGCTTAGGGTTTGGGGCCCAAGAGACCCAGTACTTC. Protein product: CASSLGFGAQETQYF.

The genes are TRBV10-3 and TRBJ1-2; 7 bases fit TRBD1. From germline, CDR1 is ENHRY and CDR2 SYGVKD. Unmatched junction bases numbered 6, after V lost 3 bases and J lost 2 bases. The CDR3 length is 15 residues. The CDR3 region has the DNA TGTGCCATCAGTGACGGGCCGACAGGGAACTATGGCTACACCTTC. Residues: CAISDGPTGNYGYTF.

This clone was picked up a small number of times. This chain joins TRBV7-8 and TRBJ2-7; 7 bases agree with TRBD1. The CDR3 is 15 amino acids. Germline V gene data show CDR1 as SGHVS and CDR2 as FQNEAQ. V was pared by 1 base and J by 7 bases, with 10 bases of the junction left unmatched. CDR3 sequence: CASSLGGGSRGEQYF. In DNA form, the CDR3 reads TGTGCCAGCAGCTTAGGTGGCGGAAGCAGGGGGGAGCAGTACTTC.

V is TRBV12-5 and J is TRBJ2-7; D is unresolved. CDR1 is LGHNT, CDR2 FRNRAP, per germline. The CDR3 sequence is 14 residues long. V lost 1 base, J lost 6 bases, and 13 bases lay in between. The CDR3 loop reads CASGLARDGCEQYF. The CDR3 DNA is TGTGCTAGTGGTTTGGCAAGAGACGGATGCGAGCAGTACTTC.

A single count supports this clone. The J gene is TRBJ2-1, the V gene TRBV7-3; 8 bases agree with TRBD1. Losses at the gene ends were 2 bases for V and 0 bases for J; bases not matched to a gene: 6. Germline CDR1 is SGHTA and CDR2 is FQGTGA. This CDR3 spans 17 amino acids. CDR3 protein: CASSLGDRRFSYNEQFF. The CDR3 region has the DNA TGTGCCAGCAGCTTAGGGGACAGGAGATTCTCCTACAATGAGCAGTTCTTC.

This clone was found a few times. The V call is TRBV7-6, the J call TRBJ1-4, with no clear D. The CDR3 contains 14 residues. Germline lookup yields CDR1 SGHVS and CDR2 FNYEAQ. V lost 5 bases to trimming and J lost 8 bases, with 15 bases between them. Here the CDR3 reads CASSHPGPREKLFF. The CDR3 DNA reads TGTGCCAGCAGCCACCCGGGCCCTAGGGAAAAACTGTTTTTT.

The CDR3 sequence is CASSVDLTGELFF. Written as DNA, the CDR3 is TGTGCCAGCAGCGTGGACCTCACCGGGGAGCTGTTTTTT. The J gene is TRBJ2-2, the V gene TRBV9, with unresolved D. V was clipped by 2 bases and J by 4 bases, with 6 bases between them. This CDR3 has 13 residues. Per germline, CDR1 SGDLS and CDR2 YYNGEE.

This rearrangement joins TRBV6-5 to TRBJ1-1; a possible D gene is TRBD1 (6 bases). CDR3 length: 13 amino acids. Germline V gene sequence: CDR1 MNHEY, CDR2 SVGAGI. V lost 10 bases and J 5 bases, leaving 17 bases between the germline ends. This CDR3 reads CATRDTPYTEAFF. The CDR3 DNA reads TGTGCCACCAGGGACACGCCCTATACTGAAGCTTTCTTT.

This rearrangement joins TRBV27 to TRBJ1-1, with D hard to call. This CDR3 has 14 amino acids. Deletions cut 1 base from V and 5 bases from J, with 11 bases between. Per germline, CDR1 MNHEY and CDR2 SMNVEV (reference sequence). The CDR3 DNA reads as TGTGCCAGCAGTTTATTTGGCCCGAGGACTGAAGCTTTCTTT. Amino acid sequence: CASSLFGPRTEAFF.